This entry lists 29 T cell receptor beta chains sequenced from one sample in a study of cytomegalovirus exposure and HLA in healthy donors. The PCR made use of 60 Vbeta and 13 Jbeta primers. Sequencing was performed with immunoSEQ multiplex PCR; in TCRdb, only in-frame clones are kept and a portion is missing. The table has approximately 190,000 clones, approximately 84% seen once; the top ten hold 4.5% to 7.5%. The sample consisted of PBMCs. These receptors originate from a woman younger than 45 in good health and CMV-seropositive.

This clone was observed a single time. The rearrangement joins TRBV29-1 to TRBJ2-4; no definite D call. Trimming left V 3 bases short and J 5 bases short, with 8 bases between. CDR1 and CDR2 from the germline V gene are SQVTM and ANQGSEA. This CDR3 spans 12 amino acids. CDR3 loop: CSVEAPENIQYF. CDR3 bases: TGCAGCGTTGAGGCTCCCGAAAACATTCAGTACTTC.

The CDR3, as DNA: TGTGCCAGCAGTTCCGTGGGAGTGTTTTCGGAGACCCAGTACTTC. Amino acid sequence: CASSSVGVFSETQYF. The rearrangement links TRBV28 to TRBJ2-5; D is possibly TRBD2 (5 bases). The CDR3 totals 15 residues. V was shortened by 4 bases and J by 5 bases, with 17 bases between the two germline ends. The germline CDR1 and CDR2 sequences are MDHEN and SYDVKM.

This clone appeared once. V gene TRBV7-9 combines with J gene TRBJ1-4; 9 positions match TRBD1. V was clipped by 3 bases and J by 5 bases; unmatched bases: 7. Per the germline V gene, CDR1 is SEHNR and CDR2 is FQNEAQ (reference sequence). The CDR3 contains 16 residues. The CDR3 DNA reads TGTGCCAGCAGCTTGGGGCCAGGACAGGGGAATGAAAAACTGTTTTTT. This codes for CASSLGPGQGNEKLFF.

The chain employs TRBV19 and TRBJ1-5; D perhaps matches TRBD1 (5 bases). V lost 2 bases and J lost 15, with 17 bases in between. The CDR3 runs to 13 residues. CDR1 LNHDA and CDR2 SQIVND come from the germline V gene (reference sequence). The CDR3 spells CASSIPIGRDWHF. The CDR3 nucleotides read TGTGCCAGTAGTATACCTATCGGGAGGGACTGGCATTTT.

The chain links TRBV4-2 to TRBJ2-5, with TRBD2 matching over 11 bases. Trimming cost V 0 bases and J 5 bases; bases outside gene matches: 5. Germline V gene data show CDR1 as LGHNA and CDR2 as YNFKEQ. This CDR3 contains 16 residues. The CDR3 DNA reads TGTGCCAGCAGCCAAGAACGACTAGCGGGACTGGAGACCCAGTACTTC. It codes for CASSQERLAGLETQYF.

This chain links TRBV7-3 with TRBJ1-1, with D possibly matching TRBD1 (6 bases). V was shortened by 4 bases and J by 1 base, with 13 bases between the two germline ends. This CDR3 has 15 residues. Per germline, CDR1 SGHTA and CDR2 FQGTGA. The CDR3 DNA is TGTGCCAGCAGCTCCCACCCCAGGGGGAACACTGAAGCTTTCTTT. It translates to CASSSHPRGNTEAFF.

This clone was found a few times. V usage is TRBV2 and J usage is TRBJ2-7; possibly TRBD1 for D (6 bases). V lost 6 bases and J lost 3, with 12 bases in between. Germline loops: CDR1 SNHLY, CDR2 FYNNEI. CDR3 length: 13 amino acids. In DNA form, the CDR3 reads TGTGCCAGCAGCTTCAGACAGGACTACGAGCAGTACTTC. It yields the protein CASSFRQDYEQYF.

V and J are TRBV28 and TRBJ1-4; D not certain. With 6 bases removed from V and 4 bases from J, the gap between germline ends came to 12 bases. The CDR3 loop spans 14 amino acids. Germline V CDR1 and CDR2: MDHEN, SYDVKM. The CDR3 bases are TGTGCCAGCAGCATGACTCTTGATAATGAAAAACTGTTTTTT. It codes for CASSMTLDNEKLFF.

This rearrangement joins TRBV7-9 to TRBJ2-7; 7 nucleotides line up with TRBD1. Germline-derived CDR1 and CDR2 are SEHNR and FQNEAQ (reference sequence). This CDR3 has 16 residues. J lost 3 bases, V lost 5 bases, and 13 bases had no gene match. CDR3 residues: CASSPAEGAEGYEQYF. The CDR3 nucleotides read TGTGCCAGCAGCCCGGCCGAGGGGGCCGAGGGCTACGAGCAGTACTTC.

The gene calls are TRBV4-1 and TRBJ2-2; 7 nucleotides match TRBD1. Germline CDR1 reads MGHRA; CDR2 reads YSYEKL. The CDR3 has 17 residues. The V gene end was trimmed by 3 bases and the J gene end by 0 bases; junction bases not matched to a gene: 7. The CDR3 nucleotides read TGCGCCAGCAGCCATGTCCGGGACAGAGCGAACACCGGGGAGCTGTTTTTT. It specifies CASSHVRDRANTGELFF.

The CDR3 region is CASSWGDRRNTIYF. The CDR3, as DNA: TGTGCCAGCAGCTGGGGGGACAGGAGGAACACCATATATTTT. This rearrangement joins TRBV7-2 to TRBJ1-3; the match to TRBD1 covers 8 bases. V shed 4 bases, J shed 7 bases, and the junction held 6 bases outside the gene matches. Per germline, CDR1 SGHTA and CDR2 FQGNSA. The CDR3 consists of 14 residues.

The chain links TRBV10-3 to TRBJ2-2; D gene uncertain. The CDR3 covers 14 residues. The V end was cut by 2 bases, the J end by 1 base, with 5 bases between. The germline V gene encodes CDR1 ENHRY and CDR2 SYGVKD. The CDR3 sequence is CAISEGLNTGELFF. The CDR3 DNA sequence: TGTGCCATCAGTGAGGGCCTGAACACCGGGGAGCTGTTTTTT.

The J gene is TRBJ2-1, the V gene TRBV6-5; TRBD2 matches 15 bases. The CDR3 is 14 amino acids. CDR1 is MNHEY and CDR2 is SVGAGI in the germline V gene. Trimming cost V 8 bases and J 10 bases; bases outside gene matches: 6. The CDR3 DNA reads TGTGCCAGCGGGGGACTAGCGGGGGGTAAGGAGCAGTTCTTC. Translating it yields CASGGLAGGKEQFF.

This clone was seen a handful of times. This chain connects TRBV5-6 to TRBJ1-5, with D unclear. From germline, CDR1 is SGHDT and CDR2 YYEEEE. Deletions cut 3 bases from V and 6 bases from J, with 13 bases between. The CDR3 totals 14 residues. Here the CDR3 DNA reads TGTGCCAGCAGCTCGCGGACTAGGGTTCAGCCCCAGCATTTT. It is translated as CASSSRTRVQPQHF.

This rearrangement joins TRBV2 to TRBJ1-2; 11 nucleotides agree with TRBD1. CDR3 size: 14 residues. CDR1 is SNHLY and CDR2 is FYNNEI in the germline V gene. After removal of 5 bases from V and 7 bases from J, the junction contained 6 bases not matched to a gene. The CDR3 reads CASSWTGGASGYTF. The CDR3 bases are TGTGCCAGCAGTTGGACAGGGGGCGCCTCTGGCTACACCTTC.

The gene calls are TRBV28 and TRBJ2-7; perhaps TRBD2 as D (6 bases). CDR1 MDHEN and CDR2 SYDVKM come from the germline V gene. The CDR3 contains 14 residues. The V and J ends lost 1 base and 3 bases respectively, with 10 bases between them. The CDR3 sequence is CASSLSGTGYEQYF. The CDR3 DNA reads as TGTGCCAGCAGTTTATCGGGGACTGGCTACGAGCAGTACTTC.

The chain uses TRBV19 and TRBJ1-5; TRBD1 is a possible D gene (6 bases). CDR1 is LNHDA, CDR2 SQIVND, per germline (reference sequence). V dropped 11 bases and J dropped 0 bases, with 17 bases sitting between them. This CDR3 is built from 15 residues. Written as DNA, the CDR3 is TGTGCCGTAAACCGGGACATCCTTAGCAATCAGCCCCAGCATTTT. It codes for CAVNRDILSNQPQHF.

This chain connects TRBV7-8 to TRBJ2-2; D is uncertain. The CDR3 has 17 amino acids. Germline lookup yields CDR1 SGHVS and CDR2 FQNEAQ. V lost 5 bases and J lost 1, with 17 bases in between. CDR3 protein: CASSPTLSRRNTGELFF. The CDR3 coding sequence is TGTGCCAGCAGCCCAACTCTTTCGCGGAGGAACACCGGGGAGCTGTTTTTT.

In its sample, this clone was seen a few times. V usage is TRBV6-1 and J usage is TRBJ1-5; TRBD1 matches at 9 bases. V trimming: 7 bases; J trimming: 8 bases; junction bases outside the gene matches: 12. The CDR3 extends over 15 amino acids. Germline V CDR1 and CDR2: MNHNS, SASEGT. The CDR3 DNA follows: TGTGCCAGCATCCAACAGGGGGCGAGGACGGAGCCCCAGCATTTT. It codes for CASIQQGARTEPQHF.

The chain uses TRBV5-8 and TRBJ1-1; 9 bases align to TRBD1. CDR3 size: 13 residues. Unmatched junction bases numbered 5, after V lost 2 bases and J lost 9 bases. Germline V lookup: CDR1 SGHTS, CDR2 YDEGEE. The CDR3 spells CASSFDRGAQAFF. In nucleotides, the CDR3 is TGTGCCAGCAGCTTCGACAGGGGGGCTCAAGCTTTCTTT.

The chain carries TRBV4-1 and TRBJ2-1, with a weak D call TRBD1 (6 bases). V lost 0 bases, J lost 0 bases, and 9 bases lay in between. Germline values: CDR1 MGHRA, CDR2 YSYEKL. The CDR3 contains 16 residues. DNA of the CDR3: TGCGCCAGCAGCCAAGATACAGGGAGCTCCTACAATGAGCAGTTCTTC. Amino acid sequence: CASSQDTGSSYNEQFF.

This clone was observed a few times. The sample holds other DNA sequences that translate to the same CDR3. The V gene is TRBV7-9, the J gene TRBJ1-5; possible D gene TRBD1, 6 bases. The CDR3 totals 14 residues. Trimming cost V 5 bases and J 4 bases, with 12 bases left between them. Germline V gene data show CDR1 as SEHNR and CDR2 as FQNEAQ (reference sequence). Here the CDR3 reads CASSLPDRNQPQHF. CDR3 coding DNA: TGTGCCAGCAGCCTACCGGACAGAAATCAGCCCCAGCATTTT.

The chain carries TRBV5-5 and TRBJ2-5, with 7 positions matching TRBD2. This CDR3 contains 14 residues. CDR1 and CDR2 from the germline V gene are SGHKS and YYEKEE (reference sequence). The trim removed 3 bases at V and 1 base at J, leaving 3 bases unmatched. CDR3 region: CASSWASGQETQYF. The DNA of the CDR3 is TGTGCCAGCAGCTGGGCTAGCGGCCAAGAGACCCAGTACTTC.

This sequence joins TRBV27 and TRBJ2-7; 9 bases align to TRBD2. There are 13 residues in the CDR3. J gave up 6 bases and V 5 bases, and 5 bases lay outside the gene matches. Germline V gene data show CDR1 as MNHEY and CDR2 as SMNVEV (reference sequence). CDR3 residues: CASSGLAFGEQYF. The CDR3 DNA is TGTGCCAGCAGTGGACTAGCGTTCGGCGAGCAGTACTTC.

This rearrangement joins TRBV28 to TRBJ1-1; weak D call: TRBD1 (5 bases). The CDR3 runs to 11 residues. V was shortened by 8 bases and J by 7 bases, with 11 bases between the two germline ends. Per germline, CDR1 MDHEN and CDR2 SYDVKM. In nucleotides, the CDR3 is TGTGCCAGCTCCCCGGGGGGTGAAGCTTTCTTT. Translated, it gives CASSPGGEAFF.

This chain uses TRBV7-9 with TRBJ2-7; 9 nucleotides match TRBD2. Losses at the gene ends were 3 bases for V and 7 bases for J; bases not matched to a gene: 10. Per the germline V gene, CDR1 is SEHNR and CDR2 is FQNEAQ (reference sequence). The CDR3 is 15 amino acids. For the CDR3, the DNA is TGTGCCAGCAGCTTTAGCGGGAGCACTACTACGGAGCAGTACTTC. It codes for CASSFSGSTTTEQYF.

The CDR3 DNA follows: TGTGCCAGCAGCTTAAAGGACAGGTCGGATGGGGAGCAGTACTTC. The encoded protein is CASSLKDRSDGEQYF. The chain couples TRBV11-2 to TRBJ2-7; TRBD1 matches 7 bases. V lost 2 bases to trimming and J lost 7 bases; unmatched junction nucleotides: 11. The CDR3 is 15 residues long. The germline V gene encodes CDR1 SGHAT and CDR2 FQNNGV. Complete variable domain (other parts from reference TRBV11-2 and TRBJ2-7): EAGVAQSPRYKIIEKRQSVAFWCNPISGHATLYWYQQILGQGPKLLIQFQNNGVVDDSQLPKDRFSAERLKGVDSTLKIQPAKLEDSAVYLCASSLKDRSDGEQYFGPGTRLTVT.

This clone was seen a handful of times. The V and J genes are TRBV2 and TRBJ2-7; maybe TRBD1 (5 bases). The CDR3 extends over 19 amino acids. Germline V gene lookup returns CDR1 SNHLY and CDR2 FYNNEI. Trimming took off 2 bases at V and 6 bases at J, with 29 bases between the two ends. The CDR3 DNA reads TGTGCCAGCAGTGAACAACCCCCGGTTGGGGCGATTAACGGAGCCGAGCAGTACTTC. Translation: CASSEQPPVGAINGAEQYF.

Worth noting for this clone: An end of the junction does not agree with germline; a read error may underlie this. This chain uses TRBV5-6 with TRBJ2-7; 9 bases match TRBD1. The CDR3 has 16 residues. Germline V lookup: CDR1 SGHDT, CDR2 YYEEEE. This CDR3 is CASSPPDRGMSYERYF. In DNA form, the CDR3 reads TGTGCCAGCAGCCCCCCGGACAGGGGAATGTCCTACGAGCGGTACTTC.